This T cell receptor (beta chain) was retrieved from a study of blood T cell repertoires in COVID-19. At the level of the study: The United States, Italy and Spain provided the acute and convalescent COVID-19 samples.

Authors' analysis steps: Reference gene primer amplification in the assay estimated nucleated cell counts. The data were produced by immunoSEQ multiplex PCR, yet TCRdb's version contains in-frame clones alone and is incomplete. The V and J calls and the clone size are those of that table, but D and trimming were determined from the DNA. This table holds around 58,000 clones, 80% to 95% found once. V was clipped by 7 bases and J by 10 bases; unmatched bases: 6. The CDR3 has 13 residues. Germline-derived CDR1 and CDR2 are LNHDA and SQIVND (reference sequence). Sequencing was carried out using peripheral blood. The receptor's source is a human donor with active COVID-19. The donor label of this sample is uncertain. The genes are TRBV19 and TRBJ1-6, with 8 bases lining up with TRBD1. The CDR3 loop is CASTTGAGSPLHF. CDR3 nucleotide sequence: TGTGCCAGTACGACAGGGGCAGGGTCACCCCTCCACTTT.